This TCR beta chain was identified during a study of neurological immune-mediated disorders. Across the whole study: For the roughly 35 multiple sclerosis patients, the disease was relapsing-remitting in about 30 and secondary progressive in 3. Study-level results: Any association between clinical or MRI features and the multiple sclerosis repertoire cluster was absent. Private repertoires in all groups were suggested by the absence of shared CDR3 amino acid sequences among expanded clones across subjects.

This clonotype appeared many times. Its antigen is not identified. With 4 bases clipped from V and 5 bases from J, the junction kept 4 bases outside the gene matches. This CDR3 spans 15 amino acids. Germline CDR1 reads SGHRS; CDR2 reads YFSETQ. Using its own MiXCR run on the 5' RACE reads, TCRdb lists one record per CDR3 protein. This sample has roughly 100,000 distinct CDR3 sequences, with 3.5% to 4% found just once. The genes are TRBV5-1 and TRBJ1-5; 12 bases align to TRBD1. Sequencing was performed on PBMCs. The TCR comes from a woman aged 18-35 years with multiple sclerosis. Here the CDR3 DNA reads TGCGCCAGCAGCCCAGGGACAGGGGGCTATCAGCCCCAGCATTTT. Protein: CASSPGTGGYQPQHF.